The 14 T cell receptor beta chains below were found in one sample sequenced in a study of beta chain features in type 1 diabetes. The investigators reverse transcribed all of the isolated RNA, so they sequenced expressed TCRB transcripts. TCRdb's copy holds only in-frame clones and misses some; the assay was immunoSEQ multiplex PCR. The sample yields 390,000 or so clones, about 15% seen once. The sequenced sample was naive CD4+ T cells from blood. The source of these receptors is a man between 25 and 39 years old in good health.

This clone was counted between two and nine times. The chain has TRBV6-5 and TRBJ2-7; the match to TRBD2 covers 8 bases. V shed 0 bases and J 0 bases; nucleotides not matched to a gene: 4. Germline V CDR1 and CDR2: MNHEY, SVGAGI. The CDR3 covers 16 residues. CDR3 protein: CASSYSVAGHSYEQYF. The CDR3 DNA reads TGTGCCAGCAGTTACTCAGTAGCGGGGCACTCCTACGAGCAGTACTTC.

The gene calls are TRBV19 and TRBJ2-5; no definite D call. The germline CDR1 and CDR2 sequences are LNHDA and SQIVND (reference sequence). Trimming took off 2 bases at V and 4 bases at J, with 11 bases between the two ends. The CDR3 loop spans 14 amino acids. In DNA, the CDR3 is TGTGCCAGTAGTATAACTACCACCCCAGAGACCCAGTACTTC. It yields the protein CASSITTTPETQYF.

The rearrangement joins TRBV5-1 to TRBJ1-6; the D gene is possibly TRBD1 (5 bases). Germline V lookup: CDR1 SGHRS, CDR2 YFSETQ. The length of the CDR3 is 15 residues. Between the trimmed V and J ends, which lost 0 bases and 9 bases, there was a span of 13 bases. CDR3 nucleotide sequence: TGCGCCAGCAGCTTGGTAGGGGAAGCCTCTTCACCCCTCCACTTT. Protein sequence: CASSLVGEASSPLHF.

The sample holds a few counts of this clone. V and J are TRBV30 and TRBJ2-2; no definite D call. Germline V gene data show CDR1 as GTSNPN and CDR2 as SVGIG (reference sequence). This CDR3 contains 16 residues. V was pared by 3 bases and J by 6 bases, with 20 bases between. CDR3 loop: CAWSEKVGLGPGELFF. The DNA of the CDR3 is TGTGCCTGGAGCGAGAAGGTCGGCTTAGGGCCCGGGGAGCTGTTTTTT.

The table lists this clone with a few counts. The genes are TRBV14 and TRBJ2-1, with a tentative D call TRBD1 (5 bases). Germline V gene sequence: CDR1 SGHDN, CDR2 FVKESK. The V end lost 1 base, the J end lost 4 bases, and 8 bases lay between the germline ends. CDR3 size: 14 residues. This chain's CDR3 is CASSQAQGYNEQFF. The DNA for the CDR3 is TGTGCCAGCAGCCAAGCCCAGGGTTACAATGAGCAGTTCTTC.

This clone was detected only a few times. The chain employs TRBV5-1 and TRBJ2-3, with D possibly being TRBD1 or TRBD2 (5 bases each). The CDR3 length is 14 residues. Deletions cut 5 bases from V and 1 base from J, with 11 bases between. Germline lookup yields CDR1 SGHRS and CDR2 YFSETQ. The CDR3, as DNA: TGCGCCAGCAGGGAGCCGGGACGCACAGATACGCAGTATTTT. It translates to CASREPGRTDTQYF. Combining the CDR3 with reference TRBV5-1 and TRBJ2-3 gives the whole variable domain KAGVTQTPRYLIKTRGQQVTLSCSPISGHRSVSWYQQTPGQGLQFLFEYFSETQRNKGNFPGRFSGRQFSNSRSEMNVSTLELGDSALYLCASREPGRTDTQYFGPGTRLTVL.

This clone was counted a few times. J is TRBJ2-5 and V is TRBV2; 7 nucleotides align to TRBD1. Germline values: CDR1 SNHLY, CDR2 FYNNEI. The junction had 8 bases not matched to a gene; V was cut back by 6 bases and J by 7 bases. This CDR3 comprises 13 residues. DNA of the CDR3: TGTGCCAGCAGGCCTGGGACAGTACCGACCCAGTACTTC. It is translated as CASRPGTVPTQYF.

This clone was recorded a few times. The chain joins TRBV7-8 to TRBJ2-1; D remains ambiguous. The CDR3 runs to 17 residues. CDR1 SGHVS and CDR2 FQNEAQ come from the germline V gene. V lost 1 base, J lost 3 bases, and 16 bases lay in between. For the CDR3, the DNA is TGTGCCAGCAGCTTAGGGGCTTTGTCAAAGGTCTACAATGAGCAGTTCTTC. It translates to CASSLGALSKVYNEQFF.

The rearrangement uses TRBV7-2 and TRBJ1-4; D possibly corresponds to TRBD1 (5 bases). The CDR3 has 14 residues. Trimming took 5 bases from V and 5 from J, leaving 12 bases between them. The germline V gene has CDR1 SGHTA and CDR2 FQGNSA. CDR3 region: CASSRRDGNEKLFF. As DNA, the CDR3 is TGTGCCAGCAGCCGGAGGGACGGGAATGAAAAACTGTTTTTT. Together with reference TRBV7-2 and TRBJ1-4, the CDR3 gives the full variable domain: GAGVSQSPSNKVTEKGKDVELRCDPISGHTALYWYRQSLGQGLEFLIYFQGNSAPDKSGLPSDRFSAERTGGSVSTLTIQRTQQEDSAVYLCASSRRDGNEKLFFGSGTQLSVL.

The chain joins TRBV29-1 to TRBJ1-2, with 7 nucleotides matching TRBD1. The CDR3 is made up of 17 amino acids. Per germline, CDR1 SQVTM and CDR2 ANQGSEA. V shed 0 bases, J shed 4 bases, and the junction held 14 bases outside the gene matches. The CDR3 DNA reads as TGCAGCGTTGAAGATCGGACAGGTGGTCGGGTATCCTATGGCTACACCTTC. Its protein product is CSVEDRTGGRVSYGYTF.

There are a few counts of this clone. This sequence joins TRBV4-3 and TRBJ2-6; D is unresolved. This CDR3 spans 20 amino acids. Germline V gene lookup returns CDR1 LGHNA and CDR2 YSLEER. V shed 0 bases and J shed 3 bases, with 21 bases lying between them. The chain's CDR3 is CASSQEAYTGLVSGANVLTF. The CDR3 region has the DNA TGCGCCAGCAGCCAAGAAGCATATACGGGCTTAGTCAGTGGGGCCAACGTCCTGACTTTC.

This chain uses TRBV15 with TRBJ2-5; D perhaps matches TRBD1 (5 bases). The last part of the DNA fits TRBJ2-7 better; the J call may be wrong. Germline V lookup: CDR1 LNHNV, CDR2 YYDKDF (reference sequence). This CDR3 spans 12 amino acids. CDR3: CATSKDTYEQYF. CDR3 DNA: TGTGCCACCAGTAAGGACACCTACGAGCAGTACTTC.

The chain carries TRBV7-9 and TRBJ1-1; D is unclear. Germline V gene data show CDR1 as SEHNR and CDR2 as FQNEAQ (reference sequence). The CDR3 has 14 amino acids. V shed 0 bases and J shed 1 base, with 6 bases lying between them. DNA of the CDR3: TGTGCCAGCAGCTTAGCGCCCCCGAACACTGAAGCTTTCTTT. Translating it yields CASSLAPPNTEAFF.

Ten or more counts support this clone. The rearrangement links TRBV7-2 to TRBJ2-1; 8 nucleotides line up with TRBD1. Germline CDR1 is SGHTA and CDR2 is FQGNSA. Trimming took 2 bases from V and 10 from J; bases not matched to a gene: 4. The CDR3 has 13 residues. In nucleotides, the CDR3 is TGTGCCAGCAGCTTAATGACAGGGGTCGAGCAGTTCTTC. Its protein product is CASSLMTGVEQFF.